The source of this TCR beta chain is a study of cytomegalovirus exposure and HLA in healthy donors (dated by TCRdb to 2015 to 2018). In the study overall: According to an earlier analysis of a few hundred of the donors, about 170 million T cells yielded 117 million unique TCR beta sequences and about 280 Gb of sequence data. An early release covering about 600 HLA-typed donors comprised about 290 gigabases of sequencing data and about 90 million unique TCR sequences. Of the roughly 400 genotyped donors, roughly 85% fell in the genetic ancestry cluster associated with self-reported Caucasian donors. The study was designed to test whether signatures of past pathogen exposure could be identified by cataloging public T cell receptors. The study used immunosequencing to profile the T cell repertoires of several hundred subjects and linked those repertoires to cytomegalovirus serostatus. A separate validation cohort of roughly 120 different subjects was used in addition to the roughly 720-subject first cohort. To predict cytomegalovirus infection status, the study combined high-throughput TCR immunosequencing, statistical association of individual TCRs with disease status, and machine learning. A later analysis re-analyzed previously published TCR beta repertoires from approximately 700 donors and added high-resolution HLA genotyping to study TCR occurrence patterns. In the later analysis, no new phenotypic data were used to find candidate immune exposures; instead, reliance was placed on TCR beta sequences and their occurrence across donors. To decide whether each TCR beta V gene segment behaved as functional or pseudogenic, an earlier analysis of 587 of the donors relied on high-throughput TCR beta sequencing. Donor age, sex, ethnicity and CMV serostatus were collected together with the repertoire data. Genome-wide SNP genotypes for about 60% of the 666 donors were used in a later genetic analysis, which treated that subset as a discovery cohort. All discovery cohort repertoires had been generated using a single sequencing platform. HLA typing covered class I and class II loci at four-digit resolution. The number of donors typed differed by locus, with 629-630 for A, B, C, DRB1 and DQB1, 522 for DQA1, about 610 for DPA1, and approximately 470 for DPB1. Several DR-DQ haplotypes were treated as single units for association and clustering because of strong linkage in the cohort. Across 398 genotyped donors of the cohort, an average of approximately 220,000 unique TCR beta nucleotide sequences per donor were sequenced, and roughly a sixth of those sequences were non-productive.

CDR1 and CDR2 are drawn from the germline V gene: MNHEY, SVGAGI. The CDR3 numbers 12 residues from cysteine through phenylalanine. Of all the DNA, just the CDR3 is kept, 36 bases in frame from base 1. Trimming leaves V shorter by 5 bases and J shorter by 12 bases, with the junction holding 8 bases beyond the gene matches. Points on this clone: The antigen it recognizes is unknown. Base qualities were left out, and no much larger clone turns up one base away. Other nucleotide sequences in the sample specify the same CDR3.

Libraries came from the immunoSEQ multiplex PCR assay. For the multiplex PCR, a mixture combining 60 forward primers for TCR Vbeta segments and 13 reverse primers for TCR Jbeta segments was used. A multiplex PCR assay on genomic DNA amplified the CDR3 region of rearranged TCR beta genes. Amplified TCR beta libraries were sequenced as 87-base-pair reads on the Illumina HiSeq System. For the original study's pipeline: A later analysis tallied roughly 80 million unique TCR beta chains across the 666 repertoires, and approximately 11 million of those chains were shared by two or more donors. To remove PCR and sequencing errors, raw reads were error-corrected and collapsed into unique sequences using a nearest-neighbor algorithm that merged closely related sequences. CDR3 sequences were aligned to IMGT reference sequences to assign V, D and J gene segments. For a sequence to be retained, at least a six-nucleotide match to both a V gene segment and a J gene segment was required. Rearrangements were classified as productive when the CDR3 lacked stop codons and remained in frame with V and J, and all other rearrangements were classified as non-productive. Following IMGT convention, CDR3 was defined as the stretch from the second conserved V-encoded cysteine up to the conserved J-encoded phenylalanine. The earlier analysis of about 530 of the donors excluded any sequence lacking an unambiguous match to a single V gene segment. An earlier analysis of about 600 of the donors called V segments functional above 56.7% productive rearrangements and segregating when the between-donor standard deviation exceeded 5%. A statistical classification framework was built for diagnosing cytomegalovirus status from the catalog of TCR beta chain sequences. In a later analysis, V and J genes were assigned by comparing TCR nucleotide sequences against IMGT/GENE-DB human TR gene sequences. Using the TCRdist pipeline, a later analysis assigned CDR3 sequences along with most-parsimonious VDJ recombination scenarios. In a later analysis, each TCR beta chain was defined by its CDR3 amino acid sequence together with its V-gene family, and reads lacking a unique V-gene family were excluded. As a way to deal with suspected cross-contamination and a sequencing artifact, a later analysis dropped roughly 620 nucleotide sequences that were highly shared and had low generation probability. A later analysis calculated a clonal expansion index for each public chain from normalized within-repertoire ranks of inferred template counts. A later analysis computed generation probabilities with a VDJ recombination model fitted to out-of-frame rearrangements, and checked the results against IGoR. A later analysis scored TCR-TCR, TCR-HLA and TCR-CMV co-occurrence with hypergeometric tests, applying a repertoire-size bias correction to TCR pairs. To estimate false discovery rates, a later analysis permuted the HLA or CMV assignments 20 times. In a later analysis, co-occurring TCRs were grouped using DBSCAN, with TCRdist sequence similarity added in when clustering inside HLA-allele-positive subsets. Repertoires with fewer than 30,000 or more than 120,000 public chains, plus five repertoires with anomalous nucleotide sharing, were excluded from co-occurrence clustering. In its TCRdb copy, this immuneACCESS table keeps in-frame sequences only and misses some clones. Where compared with another copy, unresolved V genes explain less than half of these, and the others have no known cause. V and J calls and clone size are those listed in that table; D and trimming were worked out from the DNA. The sample table records 150,000 to 200,000 clones; 70% to 80% of these occur just once. Clones ranked in the top ten supply under 2% of the sample.

What the authors observed across the whole study: A total of 150 to 200 TCR beta chains were listed by the study as associated with cytomegalovirus. HLA typing was unavailable for some donors at each locus, so association tests used only the typed subset. In a later analysis, TCR association rates were found to vary across HLA loci, with the most associated TCRs seen for DRB1 alleles and the fewest for HLA-C alleles. Across donors, most TCR sequences were observed very rarely, whereas some public TCRs were present in many individuals. A later analysis associated about 18,000 TCR beta sequences with specific HLA alleles at a false discovery rate of 0.05. In an earlier analysis of 587 of the donors, most TCR beta V segments were observed in productive rearrangements about 87% or about 30% of the time, broadly matching IMGT annotations. A few of the identified cytomegalovirus-associated TCR beta chains were confirmed in vitro to be specific for cytomegalovirus antigens. Linkage disequilibrium might explain the correlated functional status among segregating V segments, but an unknown experimental factor could not be ruled out. For the cohort, immune exposure information was limited to CMV serostatus. In both the original and validation cohorts, the classifier was reported to diagnose cytomegalovirus status with high specificity and sensitivity. A group of highly shared sequence variants was considered likely to be a technical artifact of the sequencing pipeline. Sequencing depth was assumed to be roughly uniform across donors in the presence/absence analyses, though that assumption may not hold. The cohort was sequenced for TCR beta chains only, and without alpha or paired-chain data the features that could be detected were limited. Several of the top co-occurrence clusters appeared to be linked to parvovirus B19, influenza, CMV and Epstein-Barr virus, according to a later analysis. Because the 87-base-pair reads could not distinguish some IMGT-functional V segments, including TRBV6-2 and TRBV6-3, those segments were excluded. In a later analysis, HLA-associated TCR beta chains were found to be more clonally expanded and to have lower generation probabilities than equally common non-associated chains. Most CMV-associated TCR beta chains appeared to be HLA-restricted in a later analysis, and the HLA associations seemed to be driven largely by CMV exposure. The earlier analysis of 587 of the donors excluded some 16 rarely observed V segments, including chromosome 9 orphons, because counts were too low. V-gene and J-gene trimming of TCR beta chains was associated with a missense DCLRE1C variant in a later genetic analysis, and the association was replicated in an independent cohort. Strong co-occurrence of HLA alleles, especially DR and DQ, made assigning TCR associations to individual alleles difficult. A further reported finding was that TCR beta sequences accurately predicted the HLA-A and HLA-B alleles for most subjects in the first cohort. The authors suggested that the approach could potentially be generalized to other disease states and immunological phenotypes. A later genetic analysis reported fewer N-insertions in productive TCRs among donors in an Asian-associated ancestry cluster than the approximately 670-donor mean.

The cohort consisted of hundreds of healthy bone marrow donors. At the time of sampling, all cohort members were nominally healthy, though unrecorded immune exposures were likely present. The donor tested CMV seronegative, placing the donor among the roughly 350 seronegative members of the cohort. A peripheral blood sample was provided by each donor, and peripheral blood mononuclear cells were used for TCR beta sequencing. The Qiagen DNeasy Blood Extraction Kit was used to extract genomic DNA from the blood cell samples. The origin of this receptor is a man aged 25-45 years in good health and CMV-seronegative. Sequencing was performed on PBMCs. The chain was built from TRBV6-5 and TRBJ2-3; TRBD2 lines up with 7 middle nucleotides. The sequenced DNA: TGTGCCAGCAGTCCGACCGGGACTATCCAGTATTTT. Its protein product is CASSPTGTIQYF.